Listed here is a single T cell receptor (beta chain). Its antigen is unidentified. The sample belongs to a study of cytomegalovirus exposure and HLA in healthy donors. General study points: Associated with HLA alleles at 0.05 false discovery rate in a later analysis were approximately 17,000 TCR beta sequences. Later on, a genetic analysis was performed. It linked a missense variant in DCLRE1C with V- and J-gene trimming of TCR beta. Later analysis found that TCR beta chains associated with HLA were more clonally expanded than other, equally common chains.

The PCR had 60 Vbeta and 13 Jbeta primers. TCRdb keeps only in-frame clones here, not all; method: immunoSEQ multiplex PCR. Of about 100,000 clones in the sample, roughly 80% were seen once. Germline-derived CDR1 and CDR2 are LGHNA and YNFKEQ. The germline V and J ends were trimmed by 0 bases and 0 bases, with 12 bases remaining between them. There are 18 residues in the CDR3. The sequenced material came from PBMCs. This sequence joins TRBV4-2 and TRBJ2-6, with D maybe TRBD1 (5 bases). This clonotype originated in a man aged 45-65 years in good health and CMV-seropositive. CDR3 coding DNA: TGTGCCAGCAGCCAAGATCGGGCCAGGGTCTCTGGGGCCAACGTCCTGACTTTC. This sequence encodes CASSQDRARVSGANVLTF.